This T cell receptor beta chain was identified in a study of spatial heterogeneity in lung cancer. Study at large: On average, each unique TCR and UMI combination appeared more than ten times in raw reads. The study's findings and limits: Blood carried ubiquitous expanded tumor TCRs more at resection than follow-up.

TCR cDNA molecules each carried a unique molecular identifier. TCRdb analysed the 5' RACE reads with MiXCR anew, one entry per CDR3 protein. This table has 70,000 to 90,000 distinct CDR3 sequences, about an eighth appearing once. This clonotype was seen many times. Its antigen is unknown. Relative to the germline gene, one junction end is altered; a read error may explain this. The sample's time point: sample taken at primary tumor resection. Unsorted whole RNA samples from tumor, nontumor lung or frozen PBMC were sequenced. The donor group consisted of some 70 patients who had untreated, early-stage non-small cell lung cancer. Specimen: PBMCs, collected at surgery. This TCR came from a male donor with early-stage non-small cell lung cancer.

The CDR3 DNA is TGTGCTAGCAGCTTAGGGGGGGCCGCAGATACGCAGTATTTT. The encoded protein is CASSLGGAADTQYF. The genes are TRBV7-7 and TRBJ2-3; D may be TRBD2 (7 bases). The CDR3 runs to 14 residues. Germline V gives CDR1 SSHAT, CDR2 FNYEAQ (reference sequence).